This record concerns one TCR beta chain sequence. Its antigen is still unknown. The data stem from a study of OX40 agonist ivuxolimab in advanced cancers. Whole-study context: Cancers in dose escalation were hepatocellular, melanoma, renal cell and head and neck. Having had anti-PD-1, anti-PD-L1 or anti-CTLA-4 therapy before was allowed, and approximately 40% had some.

V dropped 5 bases and J dropped 0 bases, with 17 bases sitting between them. CDR1 is SGHVS and CDR2 is FNYEAQ in the germline V gene. CDR3 length: 16 residues. The data were produced by immunoSEQ multiplex PCR, yet TCRdb's version contains in-frame clones alone and is incomplete. Seen here are tens of thousands of clones, around nine tenths observed once, and the top ten hold approximately 20%. General study points: People who partly responded at 0.1-3.0 mg/kg had some of the least clonal expansion seen. Relative to CD4+, CD8+ T cells held more expanded clones on average.

The gene calls are TRBV7-6 and TRBJ2-7, with a tentative D call TRBD2 (6 bases). This TCR was sampled from an adult with an advanced solid tumor such as melanoma, head and neck, liver or kidney cancer. Sequenced material: CD4+ or CD8+ T cells sorted from blood, taken in a trial of the OX40 agonist ivuxolimab. The CDR3 reads CASSPFTPGSSYEQYF. CDR3 sequence (DNA): TGTGCCAGCAGCCCTTTTACCCCCGGGAGCTCCTACGAGCAGTACTTC.